These T cell receptor beta chains were read from a single sample in a study of cytomegalovirus exposure and HLA in healthy donors. The data were produced by immunoSEQ multiplex PCR, yet TCRdb's version contains in-frame clones alone and is incomplete. The profile shows 140,000 to 150,000 clones, around four fifths of them singletons. What was sequenced was PBMCs. These receptors originate from a female donor in good health and CMV-seronegative. Both conserved end residues are part of each CDR3. The D gene is left open where the match is weak. Only some rows state a clone size, as once, few, many or a class for expanded clones.

>TRBV5-4|.|14|.|TRBJ2-5
TGTGCCAGCAGCTTAGGGGGGAGGGGGGAGACCCAGTACTTC
CASSLGGRGETQYF
>TRBV9|.|14|TRBD2|TRBJ2-3
TGTGCCAGCAGCTCTAGCGGGGGACCAGATACGCAGTATTTT
CASSSSGGPDTQYF
>TRBV4-2|.|15|.|TRBJ1-5
TGTGCCAGCAGCCAAGAGGGCACTAGCAATCAGCCCCAGCATTTT
CASSQEGTSNQPQHF
>TRBV5-1|.|15|.|TRBJ2-1
TGCGCCAGCAGCAGCTTGGGGGGTATGACCAATGAGCAGTTCTTC
CASSSLGGMTNEQFF
>TRBV11-2|.|13|.|TRBJ2-7
TGTGCCAGCAGCTTAACAGGACCATACGAGCAGTACTTC
CASSLTGPYEQYF
>TRBV9|once|16|TRBD1|TRBJ2-7
TGTGCCAGCAGCGTAGATTTGGGACAGGGCTCCTACGAGCAGTACTTC
CASSVDLGQGSYEQYF
>TRBV19|.|14|.|TRBJ2-3
TGTGCCAGTAGTATAGGACAGGCCACAGATACGCAGTATTTT
CASSIGQATDTQYF
>TRBV7-3|.|13|.|TRBJ2-2
TGTGCCAGCAGCTCCGGGATCACCGGGGAGCTGTTTTTT
CASSSGITGELFF
>TRBV9|.|14|.|TRBJ1-1
TGTGCCAGCAGCGTAGCTCAGGCGAACACTGAAGCTTTCTTT
CASSVAQANTEAFF
>TRBV27|.|13|.|TRBJ1-4
TGTGCCAGCAGTTTAACCAGCGGGGAAAAACTGTTTTTT
CASSLTSGEKLFF
>TRBV18|.|15|TRBD2|TRBJ2-1
TGTGCCAGCTCACTCAGCGGGAGTCCCTACAATGAGCAGTTCTTC
CASSLSGSPYNEQFF
>TRBV2|once|19|TRBD2|TRBJ2-4
TGTGCCAGCTTCTACCCCCCACTAGCGGGGGAACTAGCCAAAAACATTCAGTACTTC
CASFYPPLAGELAKNIQYF
>TRBV30|.|17|.|TRBJ2-2
TGTGCCTGGACCGGACAGTCACCTCTCAAGAACACCGGGGAGCTGTTTTTT
CAWTGQSPLKNTGELFF
>TRBV11-3|.|13|.|TRBJ2-1
TGTGCCAGCAGCTTCGACAGTTACAATGAGCAGTTCTTC
CASSFDSYNEQFF
>TRBV28|.|14|TRBD1|TRBJ1-1
TGTGCCAGCAGTTTGTTAGCAGGGGGCCCTGAAGCTTTCTTT
CASSLLAGGPEAFF
>TRBV28|.|14|.|TRBJ2-3
TGTGCCAGCAGTCTTACTAGCATAGCAGATACGCAGTATTTT
CASSLTSIADTQYF
>TRBV4-2|.|16|.|TRBJ2-3
TGTGCCAGCAGCCAAGACTCACAGGGCGCGGGAGATACGCAGTATTTT
CASSQDSQGAGDTQYF
>TRBV5-6|.|16|TRBD2|TRBJ2-7
TGTGCCAGCAGCTCGACCCTAGCGGGGCCGTCCTACGAGCAGTACTTC
CASSSTLAGPSYEQYF
>TRBV7-9|.|10|.|TRBJ1-1
TGTGCCAGCAGGCAGGGAGAAGCTTTCTTT
CASRQGEAFF